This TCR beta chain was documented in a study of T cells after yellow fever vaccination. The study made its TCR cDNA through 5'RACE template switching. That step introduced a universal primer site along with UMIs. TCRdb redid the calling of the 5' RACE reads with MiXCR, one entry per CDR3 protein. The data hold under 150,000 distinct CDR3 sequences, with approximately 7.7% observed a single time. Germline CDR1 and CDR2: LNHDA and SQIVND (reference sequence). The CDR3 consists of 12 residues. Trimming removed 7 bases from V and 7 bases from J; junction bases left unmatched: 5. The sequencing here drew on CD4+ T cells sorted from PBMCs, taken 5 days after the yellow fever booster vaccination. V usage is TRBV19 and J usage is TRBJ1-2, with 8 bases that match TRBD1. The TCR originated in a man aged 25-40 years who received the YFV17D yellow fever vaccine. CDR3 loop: CASTDRAAGYTF. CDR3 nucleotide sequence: TGTGCCAGTACGGACAGGGCGGCTGGCTACACCTTC.